The source of this T cell receptor beta chain is a study of glioma-infiltrating T cells after dendritic cell vaccination listed by TCRdb under 2016. For context, the study as a whole: The cohort included some 15 glioblastoma patients drawn from Phase I and II dendritic cell vaccination trials, of whom 9 were newly diagnosed and 6 had recurrent disease. The vaccine consisted of monocyte-derived dendritic cells cultured less than nine days with IL-4 and GM-CSF, then pulsed overnight with autologous tumor lysate. Between about 2002 and 2013, the patients were given dendritic cell vaccination pulsed with autologous tumor lysate. Three intradermal dendritic cell vaccine injections were administered to patients at biweekly intervals in the arm below the axilla. Survival after dendritic cell vaccination was correlated with TCR sequencing metrics, including TIL content and tumor-blood repertoire overlap. Deep sequencing of TCR beta CDR3 regions was used to quantify tumor-infiltrating lymphocyte content and compare tumor and blood repertoires in dendritic cell-vaccinated glioblastoma patients. What the work shows at the level of the full study, not this receptor alone: Higher estimated pretreatment TIL content predicted longer time to progression and overall survival after dendritic cell vaccination. The three-group TCR overlap response model was described as speculative and requiring prospective validation. No direct relationship between TCR clonality and survival was found, suggesting that a diverse polyclonal response may matter. The cohort was small and heterogeneous, only a few patients had full blood and tumor sets, and even fewer had initial-recurrent tumor pairs.

About this clone itself: Its specific antigen is unknown. Within one base of it there is no much larger clone, and no base qualities were kept.

Germline trimming amounts to 6 bases on V and 5 bases on J, with 4 as the count of junction bases outside the gene matches. From its cysteine to its phenylalanine, the CDR3 spans 14 amino acids. Only the CDR3 portion is preserved as DNA: 42 bases, with reading frame beginning at the first base. The germline V gene gives CDR1 as MNHEY and CDR2 as SVGAGI. The time point label on this specimen signifies: after dendritic cell vaccination, including at tumor progression/relapse. Patients were selected on the basis of adequate residual fresh-frozen tumor tissue and more than two years of available survival data. An isocitrate dehydrogenase mutation was not carried by any of the glioblastoma patients, although molecular status was otherwise variable. PBMC collection took place before vaccination, two weeks after the third vaccination, and at tumor progression if progression occurred. The Qiagen DNeasy Blood extraction Kit was used for extraction of genomic DNA.

The immunoSEQ assay amplified TCRB CDR3 regions from roughly 2 micrograms of genomic DNA, or from all available DNA when less than that amount was available. For multiplex PCR, 60 forward primers for TCR V beta segments and 13 reverse primers for J beta segments were used. Synthetic control templates were spiked into each sample at limiting dilution to estimate reads per starting template. The Illumina HiSeq System generated 87 bp sequencing reads. The authors' pipeline ran thus. PCR and sequencing errors were removed by merging closely related sequences with a nearest neighbor algorithm. TCR overlap was measured as the percentage of unique tumor TCR beta sequences also present in the same patient's peripheral blood. TCRdb holds this immuneACCESS table with in-frame rearrangements only. Some clones are missing; in checked studies, unresolved V genes explain under half, and the rest has no known cause. D and trimming were read from the DNA, whereas the V and J calls and clone size are those reported in that table. The sample table lists about 25,000 clones, approximately 89% of them with a count of one. The top ten clones comprise around 3.2% of the sample.

The sample here was blood, taken after dendritic cell vaccination. This clonotype was sampled from a human donor with glioblastoma. Here the chain combines TRBV6-5 and TRBJ1-4, with TRBD1 matching 9 junction bases. The sequence in DNA is TGTGCCAGCAGATTGACAGGGGGAAATGAAAAACTGTTTTTT. Its protein product is CASRLTGGNEKLFF.